This T cell receptor beta chain was found in a study of CD8+ T cells in alopecia areata. Study context: In an open-label trial, patients got 5 to 10 mg tofacitinib twice daily.

This clone appeared once. Its antigen is as yet unknown. The germline V gene has CDR1 LNHNV and CDR2 YYDKDF (reference sequence). Trimming at V came to 0 bases and at J to 11 bases, leaving 5 bases not matched to a gene. The CDR3 loop spans 16 amino acids. Reverse transcribed after extraction, RNA yielded cDNA as the sequencing template. Repertoires were generated with immunoSEQ multiplex PCR, while TCRdb's copy carries only in-frame clones and drops some. The repertoire holds approximately 180,000 clones, with about 61% as singletons. Study-level findings and limits: Greater clonality was observed in lesional scalp samples, especially alopecia totalis/universalis, versus normal scalp. Tofacitinib yielded significantly lower scalp clonality and fewer expanded CD8+ clones among the top 100.

Treatment meaning: oral pan-JAK inhibitor, 5-10 mg twice daily. Samples from alopecia areata patients were lesional scalp punch biopsies and peripheral blood. The receptor was isolated from a human donor with alopecia areata. The sequencing used CD4+ T cells sorted from blood, collected at approximately week 60, from a patient treated with tofacitinib. The chain has TRBV15 and TRBJ2-1; 15 bases are a match to TRBD2. CDR3 protein: CATSRDRTSGGVKQFF. CDR3 coding DNA: TGTGCCACCAGCAGAGATCGGACTAGCGGGGGGGTAAAGCAGTTCTTC.